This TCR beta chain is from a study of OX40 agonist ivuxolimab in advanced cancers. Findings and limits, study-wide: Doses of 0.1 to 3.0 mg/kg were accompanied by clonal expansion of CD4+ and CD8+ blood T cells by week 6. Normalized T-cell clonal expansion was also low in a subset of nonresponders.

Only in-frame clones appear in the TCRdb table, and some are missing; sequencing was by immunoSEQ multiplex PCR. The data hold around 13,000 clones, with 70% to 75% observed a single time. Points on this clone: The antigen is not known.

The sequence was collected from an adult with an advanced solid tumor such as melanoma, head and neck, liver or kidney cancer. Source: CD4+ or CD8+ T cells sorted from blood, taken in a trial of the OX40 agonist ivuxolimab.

CDR3 sequence: CSVEGRQASSYNEQFF. The CDR3 nucleotides are TGCAGCGTTGAAGGTCGCCAGGCGAGCTCCTACAATGAGCAGTTCTTC. J is TRBJ2-1 and V is TRBV29-1; no clear D gene. V gave up 1 base and J gave up 0 bases, with 13 bases separating them. The CDR3 is made up of 16 amino acids. Looked up from germline, CDR1 is SQVTM and CDR2 is ANQGSEA.